These 8 T cell receptor beta chains came from one sample sequenced in a study of regulatory T cells in long-lasting Graves disease. HTBI primers from iRepertoire and Arm-PCR of CDR3 regions yielded the TCR beta libraries. TCRdb redid the calling of the multiplex PCR reads with MiXCR, one entry per CDR3 protein. The sample records around 450,000 distinct CDR3 sequences, 20% to 25% being singletons. Time point of the sample: persistent/refractory GD, antithyroid drugs over 5 years with positive TRAb. Researchers made the TCR library from RNA that was extracted from PBMCs. The sequenced sample was peripheral blood mononuclear cells (PBMCs), obtained when the disease was refractory, from a patient treated with antithyroid drugs. These receptors were collected from a female donor with Graves disease.

This clonotype was seen only a few times. The V and J genes are TRBV9 and TRBJ1-4, with D maybe TRBD1 (5 bases). The CDR3 is made up of 14 amino acids. The germline CDR1 and CDR2 sequences are SGDLS and YYNGEE. The V end was cut by 5 bases, the J end by 8 bases, with 16 bases between. CDR3 nucleotide sequence: TGTGCCAGCAGTCCGGGGGTGAACTTGGAAAAACTGTTTTTT. It codes for CASSPGVNLEKLFF.

This clonotype was found a few times. V usage is TRBV19 and J usage is TRBJ1-2; TRBD1 might be the D (5 bases). In germline, CDR1 is LNHDA, CDR2 SQIVND (reference sequence). The CDR3 has 15 amino acids. Trimming left V 2 bases short and J 6 bases short, with 16 bases between. The chain's CDR3 is CASSIHGALGDGYTF. DNA of the CDR3: TGTGCCAGTAGTATACACGGGGCCCTCGGTGATGGCTACACCTTC.

This clonotype was counted at least ten times. This chain links TRBV10-1 with TRBJ2-7; no definite D call. V lost 4 bases and J 2 bases, leaving 12 bases between the germline ends. Germline values: CDR1 WNHNN, CDR2 SYGVQD (reference sequence). The length of the CDR3 is 14 residues. This CDR3 is CASSGWEQPYEQYF. The CDR3 bases are TGCGCCAGCAGTGGCTGGGAACAGCCCTACGAGCAGTACTTC.

This clonotype was seen many times. The chain is built from TRBV19 and TRBJ2-5, with a tentative D call TRBD1 (6 bases). V lost 5 bases and J 5 bases, leaving 15 bases between the germline ends. This CDR3 comprises 14 residues. The V gene's germline CDR1 is LNHDA and CDR2 SQIVND (reference sequence). CDR3 amino acids: CASSPLGAWETQYF. The CDR3 nucleotides are TGTGCCAGTAGTCCCTTGGGGGCTTGGGAGACCCAGTACTTC.

This clonotype was seen many times. The chain carries TRBV11-2 and TRBJ1-2; D perhaps matches TRBD1 (6 bases). V lost 1 base and J lost 3, with 18 bases in between. This CDR3 is built from 17 residues. Germline lookup yields CDR1 SGHAT and CDR2 FQNNGV. CDR3 DNA sequence: TGTGCCAGCAGCTTAGCCCGACACAGGGCCTTTCACTATGGCTACACCTTC. Its protein is CASSLARHRAFHYGYTF. Full variable domain (remainder filled in from reference TRBV11-2 and TRBJ1-2): EAGVAQSPRYKIIEKRQSVAFWCNPISGHATLYWYQQILGQGPKLLIQFQNNGVVDDSQLPKDRFSAERLKGVDSTLKIQPAKLEDSAVYLCASSLARHRAFHYGYTFGSGTRLTVV.

This clonotype has at least ten counts. The V and J genes are TRBV27 and TRBJ2-7, with TRBD2 matching 7 bases. CDR3 length: 14 amino acids. Germline loops: CDR1 MNHEY, CDR2 SMNVEV (reference sequence). The junction had 8 bases not matched to a gene; V was cut back by 5 bases and J by 4 bases. As DNA, the CDR3 is TGTGCCAGCAGTCGCCTCGGCGGGAGTTACGAGCAGTACTTC. Protein product: CASSRLGGSYEQYF.

The chain uses TRBV24-1 and TRBJ1-1; D perhaps matches TRBD1 (5 bases). V lost 3 bases and J lost 6, with 10 bases in between. This CDR3 region has 13 residues. CDR1 is KGHDR and CDR2 is SFDVKD in the germline V gene. The CDR3 nucleotides read TGTGCCACCAGTGATCCAGGGAGGTCTGAAGCTTTCTTT. Translated: CATSDPGRSEAFF.

This clonotype was counted only a few times. The rearrangement uses TRBV27 and TRBJ2-2, with D perhaps being TRBD1 or TRBD2 (5 bases each). This CDR3 contains 14 residues. V lost 5 bases and J 6 bases, leaving 13 bases between the germline ends. Germline-derived CDR1 and CDR2 are MNHEY and SMNVEV (reference sequence). In DNA, the CDR3 is TGTGCCAGCAGTCCCCGGGACCGGGCCGGGGAGCTGTTTTTT. Amino acid sequence: CASSPRDRAGELFF.